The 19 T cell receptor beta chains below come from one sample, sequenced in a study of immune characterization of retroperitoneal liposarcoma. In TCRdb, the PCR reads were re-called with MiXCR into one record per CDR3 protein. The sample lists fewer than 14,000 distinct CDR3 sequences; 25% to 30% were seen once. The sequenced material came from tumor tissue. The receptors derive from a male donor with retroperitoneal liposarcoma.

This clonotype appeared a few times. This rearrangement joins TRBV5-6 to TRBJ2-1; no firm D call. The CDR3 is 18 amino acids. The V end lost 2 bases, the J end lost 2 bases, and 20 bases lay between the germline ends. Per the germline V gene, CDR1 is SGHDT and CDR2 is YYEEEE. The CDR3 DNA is TGTGCCAGCAGCTTCCGGTTACCGGGCCCCGCCGCCTACAATGAGCAGTTCTTC. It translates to CASSFRLPGPAAYNEQFF.

CDR3 in amino acids: CASRLPGLARSTDTQYF. The CDR3 DNA follows: TGTGCCAGCAGATTGCCGGGACTAGCGCGAAGCACAGATACGCAGTATTTT. The chain recombines TRBV6-1 with TRBJ2-3, with 10 nucleotides matching TRBD2. Germline V gene data show CDR1 as MNHNS and CDR2 as SASEGT. The CDR3 is made up of 17 amino acids. The J segment lost 0 bases and the V segment lost 6 bases, leaving 9 bases of the junction unmatched.

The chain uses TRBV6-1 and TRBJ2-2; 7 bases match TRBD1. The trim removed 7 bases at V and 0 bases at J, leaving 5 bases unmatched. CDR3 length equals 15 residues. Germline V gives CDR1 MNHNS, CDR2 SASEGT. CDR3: CASTRGQPNTGELFF. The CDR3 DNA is TGTGCCAGCACCCGGGGACAGCCGAACACCGGGGAGCTGTTTTTT.

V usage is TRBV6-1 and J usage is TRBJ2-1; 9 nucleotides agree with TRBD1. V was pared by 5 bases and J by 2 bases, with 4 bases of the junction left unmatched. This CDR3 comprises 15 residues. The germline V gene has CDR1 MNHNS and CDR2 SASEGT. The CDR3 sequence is CASSFTGGAYNEQFF. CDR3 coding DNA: TGTGCCAGCAGTTTTACAGGGGGCGCCTACAATGAGCAGTTCTTC.

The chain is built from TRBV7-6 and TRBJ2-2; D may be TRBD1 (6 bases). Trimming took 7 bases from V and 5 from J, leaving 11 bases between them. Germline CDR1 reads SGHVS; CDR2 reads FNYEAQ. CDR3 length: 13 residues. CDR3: CASTPRGTGELFF. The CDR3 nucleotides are TGTGCCAGCACACCCAGGGGTACCGGGGAGCTGTTTTTT.

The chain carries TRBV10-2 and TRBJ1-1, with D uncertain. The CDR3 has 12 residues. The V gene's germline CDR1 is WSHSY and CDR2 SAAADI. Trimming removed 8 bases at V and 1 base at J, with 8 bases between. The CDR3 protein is CASDPGNTEAFF. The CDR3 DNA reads TGCGCCAGCGACCCAGGGAACACTGAAGCTTTCTTT.

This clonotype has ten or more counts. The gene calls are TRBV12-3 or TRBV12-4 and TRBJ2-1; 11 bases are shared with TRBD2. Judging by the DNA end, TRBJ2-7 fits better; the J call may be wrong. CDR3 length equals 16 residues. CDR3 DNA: TGTGCCAGCAGTACTCGACTAGCGGGATCCTACAATGAGCAGTACTTC. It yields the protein CASSTRLAGSYNEQYF.

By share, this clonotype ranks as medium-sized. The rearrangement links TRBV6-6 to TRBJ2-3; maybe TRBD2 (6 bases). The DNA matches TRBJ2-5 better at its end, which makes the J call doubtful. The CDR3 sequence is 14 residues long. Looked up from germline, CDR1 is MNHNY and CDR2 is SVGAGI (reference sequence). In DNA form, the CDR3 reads TGTGCCAGCAGTTACCGACGCACGGGGGTGCCCCAGTACTTC. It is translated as CASSYRRTGVPQYF.

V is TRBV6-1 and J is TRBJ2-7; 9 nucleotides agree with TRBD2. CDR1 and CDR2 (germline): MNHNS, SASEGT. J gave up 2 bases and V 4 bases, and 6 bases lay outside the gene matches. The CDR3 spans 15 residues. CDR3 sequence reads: CASSVLAGDTYEQYF. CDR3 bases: TGTGCCAGCAGTGTGTTAGCGGGAGATACCTACGAGCAGTACTTC.

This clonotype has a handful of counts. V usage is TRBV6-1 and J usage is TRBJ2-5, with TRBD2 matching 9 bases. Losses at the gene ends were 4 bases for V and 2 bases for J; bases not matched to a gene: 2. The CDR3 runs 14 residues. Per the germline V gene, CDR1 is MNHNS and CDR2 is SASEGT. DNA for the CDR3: TGTGCCAGCAGTGGGGCGGGAGGGCAAGAGACCCAGTACTTC. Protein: CASSGAGGQETQYF.

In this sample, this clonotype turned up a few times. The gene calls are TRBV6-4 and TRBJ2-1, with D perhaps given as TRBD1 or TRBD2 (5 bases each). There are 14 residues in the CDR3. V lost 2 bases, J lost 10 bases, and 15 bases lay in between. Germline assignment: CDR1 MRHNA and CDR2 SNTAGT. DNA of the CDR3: TGTGCCAGCAGTGACGATAGGGACGGGAAGGAGCAGTTCTTC. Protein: CASSDDRDGKEQFF.

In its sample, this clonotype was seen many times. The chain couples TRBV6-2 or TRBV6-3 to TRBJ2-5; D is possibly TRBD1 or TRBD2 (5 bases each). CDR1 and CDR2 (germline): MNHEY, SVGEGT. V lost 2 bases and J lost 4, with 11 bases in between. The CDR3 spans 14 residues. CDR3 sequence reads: CASSYGGVRETQYF. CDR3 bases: TGTGCCAGCAGTTACGGGGGAGTAAGAGAGACCCAGTACTTC.

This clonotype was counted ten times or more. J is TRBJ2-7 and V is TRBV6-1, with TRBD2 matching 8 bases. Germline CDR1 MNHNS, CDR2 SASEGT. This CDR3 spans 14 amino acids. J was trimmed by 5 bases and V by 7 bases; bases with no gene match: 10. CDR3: CASTPRVGGDEQYF. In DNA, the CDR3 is TGTGCCAGCACCCCCAGGGTCGGGGGGGACGAGCAGTACTTC.

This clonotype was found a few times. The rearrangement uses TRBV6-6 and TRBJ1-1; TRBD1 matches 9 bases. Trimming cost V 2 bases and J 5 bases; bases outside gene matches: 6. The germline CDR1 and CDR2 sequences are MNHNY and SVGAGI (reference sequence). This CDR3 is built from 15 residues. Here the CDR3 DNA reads TGTGCCAGCAGTTACGGGACAGGGTTTCTTACTGAAGCTTTCTTT. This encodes CASSYGTGFLTEAFF.

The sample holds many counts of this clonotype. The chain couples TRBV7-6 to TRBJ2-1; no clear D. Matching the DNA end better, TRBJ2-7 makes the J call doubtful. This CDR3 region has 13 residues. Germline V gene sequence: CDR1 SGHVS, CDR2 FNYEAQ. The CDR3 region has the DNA TGTGCCAGCAGCACCCCGGCCCGCCTCGAGCAGTACTTC. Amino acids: CASSTPARLEQYF.

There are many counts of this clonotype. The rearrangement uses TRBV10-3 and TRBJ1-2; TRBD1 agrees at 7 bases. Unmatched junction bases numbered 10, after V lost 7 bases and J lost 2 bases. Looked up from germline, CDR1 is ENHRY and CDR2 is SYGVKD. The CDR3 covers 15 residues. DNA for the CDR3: TGTGCCATCATGAAGGACTCAGGGGGAAACTATGGCTACACCTTC. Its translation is CAIMKDSGGNYGYTF.

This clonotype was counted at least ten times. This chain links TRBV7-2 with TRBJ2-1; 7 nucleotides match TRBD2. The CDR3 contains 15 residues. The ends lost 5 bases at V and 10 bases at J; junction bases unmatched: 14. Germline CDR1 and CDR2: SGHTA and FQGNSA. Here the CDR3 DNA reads TGTGCCAGCAGCATTACTAGCGCGGCGTCCTACGAGCAGTTCTTC. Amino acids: CASSITSAASYEQFF.

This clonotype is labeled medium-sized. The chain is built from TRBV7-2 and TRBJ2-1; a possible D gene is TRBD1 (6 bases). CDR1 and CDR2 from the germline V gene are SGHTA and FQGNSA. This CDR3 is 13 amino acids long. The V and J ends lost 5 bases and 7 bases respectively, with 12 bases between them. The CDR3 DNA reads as TGTGCCAGCAGCCCGCGACAGGCTAATGAGCAGTTCTTC. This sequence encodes CASSPRQANEQFF.

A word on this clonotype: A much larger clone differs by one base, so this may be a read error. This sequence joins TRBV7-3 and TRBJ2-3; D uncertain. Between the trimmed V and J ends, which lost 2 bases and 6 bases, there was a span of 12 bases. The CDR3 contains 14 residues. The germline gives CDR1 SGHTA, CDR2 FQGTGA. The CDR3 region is CASSLSGWADTQYF. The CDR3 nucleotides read TGTGCCAGCAGCTTATCGGGCTGGGCGGATACGCAGTATTTT.